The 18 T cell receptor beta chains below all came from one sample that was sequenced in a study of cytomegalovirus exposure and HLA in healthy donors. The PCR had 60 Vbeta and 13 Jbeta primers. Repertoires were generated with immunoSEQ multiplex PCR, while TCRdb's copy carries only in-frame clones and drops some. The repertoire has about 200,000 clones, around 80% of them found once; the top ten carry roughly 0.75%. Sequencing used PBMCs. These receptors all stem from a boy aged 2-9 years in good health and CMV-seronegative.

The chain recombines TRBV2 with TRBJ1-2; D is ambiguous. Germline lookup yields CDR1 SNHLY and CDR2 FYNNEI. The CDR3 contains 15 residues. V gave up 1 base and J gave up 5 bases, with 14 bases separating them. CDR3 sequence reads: CASSEVRGGIYGYTF. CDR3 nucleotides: TGTGCCAGCAGTGAAGTGCGAGGCGGGATTTATGGCTACACCTTC.

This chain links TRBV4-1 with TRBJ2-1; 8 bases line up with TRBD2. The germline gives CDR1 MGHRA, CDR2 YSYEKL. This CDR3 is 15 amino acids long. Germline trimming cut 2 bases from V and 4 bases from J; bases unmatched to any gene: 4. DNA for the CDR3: TGCGCCAGCAGCCAAACGGGAGGGCCTTACAATGAGCAGTTCTTC. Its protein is CASSQTGGPYNEQFF.

The chain's CDR3 is CASSVATSPYNEQFF. The CDR3 nucleotides read TGTGCCAGCAGCGTAGCCACTAGCCCCTACAATGAGCAGTTCTTC. V is TRBV9 and J is TRBJ2-1, with D possibly being TRBD2 (6 bases). V was cut by 0 bases and J by 2 bases, with 9 bases left in between. The CDR3 is made up of 15 amino acids. The germline V gene has CDR1 SGDLS and CDR2 YYNGEE.

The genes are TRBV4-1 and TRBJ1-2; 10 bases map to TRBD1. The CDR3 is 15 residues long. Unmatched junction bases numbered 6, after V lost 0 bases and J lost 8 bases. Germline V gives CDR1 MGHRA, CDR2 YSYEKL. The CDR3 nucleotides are TGCGCCAGCAGCCAAGATCAGGGACAGGGGTACGGCTACACCTTC. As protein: CASSQDQGQGYGYTF.

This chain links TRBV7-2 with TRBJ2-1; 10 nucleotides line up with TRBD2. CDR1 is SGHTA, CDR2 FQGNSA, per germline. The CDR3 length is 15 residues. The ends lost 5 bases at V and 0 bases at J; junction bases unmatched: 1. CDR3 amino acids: CASSPSGSSYNEQFF. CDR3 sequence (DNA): TGTGCCAGCAGCCCTAGCGGGAGCTCCTACAATGAGCAGTTCTTC. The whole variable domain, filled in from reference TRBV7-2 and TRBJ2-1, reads GAGVSQSPSNKVTEKGKDVELRCDPISGHTALYWYRQSLGQGLEFLIYFQGNSAPDKSGLPSDRFSAERTGGSVSTLTIQRTQQEDSAVYLCASSPSGSSYNEQFFGPGTRLTVL.

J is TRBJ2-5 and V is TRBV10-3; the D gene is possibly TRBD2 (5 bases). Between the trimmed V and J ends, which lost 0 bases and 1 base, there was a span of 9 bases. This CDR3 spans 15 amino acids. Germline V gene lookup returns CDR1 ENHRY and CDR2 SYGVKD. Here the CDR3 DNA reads TGTGCCATCAGTGAGTCACGAGGGCTCCAAGAGACCCAGTACTTC. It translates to CAISESRGLQETQYF.

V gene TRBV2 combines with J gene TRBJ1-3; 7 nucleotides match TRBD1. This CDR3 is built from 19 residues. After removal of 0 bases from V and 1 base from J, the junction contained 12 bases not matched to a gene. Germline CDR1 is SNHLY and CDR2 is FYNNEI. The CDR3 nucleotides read TGTGCCAGCAGTGAAGCGCATTTCCACTCAGGGGGATCTGGAAACACCATATATTTT. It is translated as CASSEAHFHSGGSGNTIYF.

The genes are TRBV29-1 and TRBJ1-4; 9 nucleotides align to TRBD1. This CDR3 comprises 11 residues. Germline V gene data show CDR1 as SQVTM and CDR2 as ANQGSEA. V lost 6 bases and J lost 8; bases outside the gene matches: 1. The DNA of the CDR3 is TGCAGCGTCGACAGGGGGGAAAAACTGTTTTTT. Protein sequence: CSVDRGEKLFF. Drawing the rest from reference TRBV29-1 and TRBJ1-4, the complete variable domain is SAVISQKPSRDICQRGTSLTIQCQVDSQVTMMFWYRQQPGQSLTLIATANQGSEATYESGFVIDKFPISRPNLTFSTLTVSNMSPEDSSIYLCSVDRGEKLFFGSGTQLSVL.

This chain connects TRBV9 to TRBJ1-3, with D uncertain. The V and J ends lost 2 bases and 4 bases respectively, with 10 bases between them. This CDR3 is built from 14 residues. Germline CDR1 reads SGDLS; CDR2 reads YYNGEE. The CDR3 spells CASSVSLLGNTIYF. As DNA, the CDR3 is TGTGCCAGCAGCGTCTCCTTACTCGGAAACACCATATATTTT.

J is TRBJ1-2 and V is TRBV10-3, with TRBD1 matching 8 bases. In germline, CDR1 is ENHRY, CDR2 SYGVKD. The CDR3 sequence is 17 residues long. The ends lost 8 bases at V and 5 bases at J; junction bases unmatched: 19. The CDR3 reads CAIVQGTDRASLYGYTF. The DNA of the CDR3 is TGTGCCATCGTACAGGGGACGGACAGGGCATCCTTATATGGCTACACCTTC.

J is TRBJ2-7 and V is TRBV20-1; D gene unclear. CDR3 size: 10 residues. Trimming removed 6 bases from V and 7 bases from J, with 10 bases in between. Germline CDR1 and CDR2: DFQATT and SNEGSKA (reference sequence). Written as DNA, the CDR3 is TGCAGTGCCCCGAGATGGGAGCAGTACTTC. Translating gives CSAPRWEQYF.

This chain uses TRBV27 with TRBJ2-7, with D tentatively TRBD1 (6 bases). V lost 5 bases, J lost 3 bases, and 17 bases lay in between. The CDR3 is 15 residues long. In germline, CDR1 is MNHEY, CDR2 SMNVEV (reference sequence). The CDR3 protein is CASSRSTGWVYEQYF. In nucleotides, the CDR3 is TGTGCCAGCAGTCGCTCGACAGGTTGGGTCTACGAGCAGTACTTC.

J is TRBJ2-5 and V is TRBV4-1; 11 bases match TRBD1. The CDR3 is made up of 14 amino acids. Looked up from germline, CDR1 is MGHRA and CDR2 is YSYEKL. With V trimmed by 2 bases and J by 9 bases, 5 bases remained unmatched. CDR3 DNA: TGCGCCAGCAGCCAACCGGGACAGGGGGGTTCCCAGTACTTC. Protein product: CASSQPGQGGSQYF.

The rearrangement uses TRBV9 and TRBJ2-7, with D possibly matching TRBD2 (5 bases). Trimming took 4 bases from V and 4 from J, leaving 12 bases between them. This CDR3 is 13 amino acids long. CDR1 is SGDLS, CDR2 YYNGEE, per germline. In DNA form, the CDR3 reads TGTGCCAGCAGCCCCGGCCGGGGATACGAGCAGTACTTC. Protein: CASSPGRGYEQYF.

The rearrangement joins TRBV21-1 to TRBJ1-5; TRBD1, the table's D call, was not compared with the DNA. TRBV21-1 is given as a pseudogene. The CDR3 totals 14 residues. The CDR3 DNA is TGTGCCAGCAGCCCTCAGGGTCACAATCAGCCCCAGCATTTT. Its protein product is CASSPQGHNQPQHF.

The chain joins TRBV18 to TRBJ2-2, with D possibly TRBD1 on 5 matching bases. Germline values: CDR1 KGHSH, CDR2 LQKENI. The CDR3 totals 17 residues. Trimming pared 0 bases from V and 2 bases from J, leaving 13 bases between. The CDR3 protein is CASSPPLGQGNTGELFF. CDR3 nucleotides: TGTGCCAGCTCACCACCCCTGGGGCAGGGCAACACCGGGGAGCTGTTTTTT.

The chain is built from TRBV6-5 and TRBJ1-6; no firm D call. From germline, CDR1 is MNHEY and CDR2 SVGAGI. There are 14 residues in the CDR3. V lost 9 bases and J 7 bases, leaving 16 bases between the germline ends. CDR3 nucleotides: TGTGCCAGTGGCGAAGGGAGTCTCAATTCACCCCTCCACTTT. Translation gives CASGEGSLNSPLHF.

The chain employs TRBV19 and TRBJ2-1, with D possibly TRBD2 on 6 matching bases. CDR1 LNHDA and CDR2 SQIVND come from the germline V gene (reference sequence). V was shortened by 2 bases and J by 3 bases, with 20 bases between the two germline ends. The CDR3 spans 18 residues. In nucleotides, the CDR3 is TGTGCCAGTAGTATAAAAGGAAGGTCGTGGGGAGGCTACAATGAGCAGTTCTTC. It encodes CASSIKGRSWGGYNEQFF.